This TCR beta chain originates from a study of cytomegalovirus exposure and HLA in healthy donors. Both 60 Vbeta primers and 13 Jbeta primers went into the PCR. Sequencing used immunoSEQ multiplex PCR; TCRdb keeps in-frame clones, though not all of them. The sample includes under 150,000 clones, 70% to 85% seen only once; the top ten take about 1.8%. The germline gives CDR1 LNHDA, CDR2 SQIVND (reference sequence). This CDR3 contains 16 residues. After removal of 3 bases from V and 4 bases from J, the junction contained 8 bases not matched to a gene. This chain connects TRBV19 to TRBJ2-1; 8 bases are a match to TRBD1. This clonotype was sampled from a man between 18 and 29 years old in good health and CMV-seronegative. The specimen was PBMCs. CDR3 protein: CASSIAGTGLYNEQFF. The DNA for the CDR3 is TGTGCCAGTAGTATTGCCGGGACAGGCCTGTACAATGAGCAGTTCTTC. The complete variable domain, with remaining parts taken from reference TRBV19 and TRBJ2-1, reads DGGITQSPKYLFRKEGQNVTLSCEQNLNHDAMYWYRQDPGQGLRLIYYSQIVNDFQKGDIAEGYSVSREKKESFPLTVTSAQKNPTAFYLCASSIAGTGLYNEQFFGPGTRLTVL.